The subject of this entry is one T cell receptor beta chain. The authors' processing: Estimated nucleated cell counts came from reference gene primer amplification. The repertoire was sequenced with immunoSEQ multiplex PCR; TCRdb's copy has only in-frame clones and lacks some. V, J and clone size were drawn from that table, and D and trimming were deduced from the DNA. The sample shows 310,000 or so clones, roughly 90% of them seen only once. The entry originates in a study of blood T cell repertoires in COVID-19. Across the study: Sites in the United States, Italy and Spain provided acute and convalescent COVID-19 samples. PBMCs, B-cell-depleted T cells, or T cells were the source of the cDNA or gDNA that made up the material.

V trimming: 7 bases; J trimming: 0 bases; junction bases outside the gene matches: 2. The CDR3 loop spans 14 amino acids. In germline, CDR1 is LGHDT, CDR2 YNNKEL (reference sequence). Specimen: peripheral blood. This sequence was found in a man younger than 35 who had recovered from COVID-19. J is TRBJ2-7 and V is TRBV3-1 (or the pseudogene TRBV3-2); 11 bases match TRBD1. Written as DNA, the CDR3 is TGTGCCAGCACCGGGACAGGGGGCTCCTACGAGCAGTACTTC. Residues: CASTGTGGSYEQYF.